The sequence of this T cell receptor (beta chain) was determined in a study of shared clonotypes between healthy human individuals. Whole-study context: The study used three CD4 naive, three CD4 memory, two CD8 naive and one CD8 memory plate per donor. Study-level results: A handful of donors showed sharing of around 5% of naive CD4 clonotypes.

A note on this clone: Its antigen is still unknown.

Here immunoSEQ multiplex PCR was the method, and the copy in TCRdb shows in-frame clones only, minus some. Found here are some 2 million clones, approximately 95% of them singletons; the top ten hold 0.95% to 1.5%. CDR3 length: 16 residues. The V end lost 2 bases, the J end lost 7 bases, and 15 bases lay between the germline ends. Per the germline V gene, CDR1 is MNHEY and CDR2 is SVGAGI. As defined, naive CD8 cells were CD45RO-negative and positively selected for CCR7, with terminally differentiated effector memory CD45RA+ cells excluded. The donors were adults (healthy and HIV-negative) with no recent acute infections or vaccinations.

Sequencing was done on a sample of naive CD8+ T cells sorted from blood. This sequence originates from a man between 18 and 29 years old in good health. The chain has TRBV6-5 and TRBJ1-6, with a tentative D call TRBD1 (6 bases). DNA of the CDR3: TGTGCCAGCAGTTACGGCTGGGGGCGAGACAATTCACCCCTCCACTTT. Translating gives CASSYGWGRDNSPLHF.